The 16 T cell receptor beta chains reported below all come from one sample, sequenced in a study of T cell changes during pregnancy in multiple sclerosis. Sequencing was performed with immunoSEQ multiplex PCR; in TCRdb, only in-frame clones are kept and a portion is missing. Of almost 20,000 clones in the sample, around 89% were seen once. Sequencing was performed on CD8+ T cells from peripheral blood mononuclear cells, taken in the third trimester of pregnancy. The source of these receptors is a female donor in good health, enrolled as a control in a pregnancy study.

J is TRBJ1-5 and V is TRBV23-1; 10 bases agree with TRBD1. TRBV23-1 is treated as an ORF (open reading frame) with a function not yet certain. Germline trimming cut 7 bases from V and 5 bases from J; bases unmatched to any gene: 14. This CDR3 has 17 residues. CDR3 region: CASIPSPGTGVDQPQHF. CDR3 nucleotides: TGCGCCAGCATCCCCTCTCCCGGGACAGGGGTGGATCAGCCCCAGCATTTT.

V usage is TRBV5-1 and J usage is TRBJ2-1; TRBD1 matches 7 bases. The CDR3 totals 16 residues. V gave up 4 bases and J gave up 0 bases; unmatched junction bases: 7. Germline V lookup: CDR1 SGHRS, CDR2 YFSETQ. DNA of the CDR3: TGCGCCAGCAGCGACAGGGACAGAAGCTCCTACAATGAGCAGTTCTTC. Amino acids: CASSDRDRSSYNEQFF. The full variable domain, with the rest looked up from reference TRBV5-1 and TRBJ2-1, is KAGVTQTPRYLIKTRGQQVTLSCSPISGHRSVSWYQQTPGQGLQFLFEYFSETQRNKGNFPGRFSGRQFSNSRSEMNVSTLELGDSALYLCASSDRDRSSYNEQFFGPGTRLTVL.

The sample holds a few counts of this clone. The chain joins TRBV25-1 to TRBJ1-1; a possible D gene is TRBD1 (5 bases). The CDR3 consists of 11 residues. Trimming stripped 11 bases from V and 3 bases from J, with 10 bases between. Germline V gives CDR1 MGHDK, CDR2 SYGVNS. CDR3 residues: CAAGGDTEAFF. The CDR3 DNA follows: TGTGCCGCGGGAGGGGACACTGAAGCTTTCTTT. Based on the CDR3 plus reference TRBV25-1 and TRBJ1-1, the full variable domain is EADIYQTPRYLVIGTGKKITLECSQTMGHDKMYWYQQDPGMELHLIHYSYGVNSTEKGDLSSESTVSRIRTEHFPLTLESARPSHTSQYLCAAGGDTEAFFGQGTRLTVV.

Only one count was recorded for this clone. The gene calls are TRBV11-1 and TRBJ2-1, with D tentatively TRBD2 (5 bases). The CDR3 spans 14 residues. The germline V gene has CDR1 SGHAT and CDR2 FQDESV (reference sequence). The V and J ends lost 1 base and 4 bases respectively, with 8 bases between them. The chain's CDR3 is CASSLGRAYNEQFF. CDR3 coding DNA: TGTGCCAGCAGCTTAGGGCGGGCTTACAATGAGCAGTTCTTC.

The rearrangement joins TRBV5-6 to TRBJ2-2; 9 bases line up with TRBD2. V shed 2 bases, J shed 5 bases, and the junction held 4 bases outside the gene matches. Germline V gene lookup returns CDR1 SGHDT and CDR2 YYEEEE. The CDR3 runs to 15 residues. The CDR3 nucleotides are TGTGCCAGCAGCTTTAGCGGGAGCGAAACCGGGGAGCTGTTTTTT. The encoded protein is CASSFSGSETGELFF.

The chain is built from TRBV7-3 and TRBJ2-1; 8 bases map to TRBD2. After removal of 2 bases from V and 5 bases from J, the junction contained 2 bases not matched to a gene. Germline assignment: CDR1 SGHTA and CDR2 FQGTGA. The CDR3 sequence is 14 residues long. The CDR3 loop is CASSLLAGNNEQFF. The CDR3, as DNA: TGTGCCAGCAGCTTATTAGCGGGGAACAATGAGCAGTTCTTC.

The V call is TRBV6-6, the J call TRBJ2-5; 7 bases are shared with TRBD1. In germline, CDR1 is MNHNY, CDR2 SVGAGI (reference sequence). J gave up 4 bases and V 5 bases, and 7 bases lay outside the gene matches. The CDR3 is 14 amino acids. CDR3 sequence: CASSGTVEGETQYF. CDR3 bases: TGTGCCAGCAGTGGGACAGTAGAAGGAGAGACCCAGTACTTC.

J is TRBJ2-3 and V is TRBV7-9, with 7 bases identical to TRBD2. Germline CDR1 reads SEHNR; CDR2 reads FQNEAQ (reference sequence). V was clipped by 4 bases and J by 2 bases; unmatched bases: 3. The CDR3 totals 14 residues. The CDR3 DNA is TGTGCCAGCAGCTGGCTAGCGGTCACAGATACGCAGTATTTT. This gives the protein CASSWLAVTDTQYF.

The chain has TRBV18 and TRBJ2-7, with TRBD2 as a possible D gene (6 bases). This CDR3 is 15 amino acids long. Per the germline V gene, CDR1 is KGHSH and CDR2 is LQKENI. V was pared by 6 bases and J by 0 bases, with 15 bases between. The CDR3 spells CASSVLGGSSYEQYF. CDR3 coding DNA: TGTGCCAGCTCGGTTTTGGGGGGTAGCTCCTACGAGCAGTACTTC.

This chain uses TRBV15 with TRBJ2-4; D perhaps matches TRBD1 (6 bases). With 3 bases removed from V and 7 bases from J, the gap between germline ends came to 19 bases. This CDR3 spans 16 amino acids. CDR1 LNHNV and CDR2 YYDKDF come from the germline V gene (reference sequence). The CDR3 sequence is CATSSRDTDIMNIQYF. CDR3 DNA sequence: TGTGCCACCAGCAGCCGGGACACCGACATCATGAACATTCAGTACTTC.

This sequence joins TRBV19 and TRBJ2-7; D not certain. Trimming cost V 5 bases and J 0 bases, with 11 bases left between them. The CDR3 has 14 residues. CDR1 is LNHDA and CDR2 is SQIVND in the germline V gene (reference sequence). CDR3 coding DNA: TGTGCCAGTAGTTACGGCGGCCACTCCTACGAGCAGTACTTC. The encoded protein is CASSYGGHSYEQYF. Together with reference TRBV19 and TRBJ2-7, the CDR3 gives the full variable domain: DGGITQSPKYLFRKEGQNVTLSCEQNLNHDAMYWYRQDPGQGLRLIYYSQIVNDFQKGDIAEGYSVSREKKESFPLTVTSAQKNPTAFYLCASSYGGHSYEQYFGPGTRLTVT.

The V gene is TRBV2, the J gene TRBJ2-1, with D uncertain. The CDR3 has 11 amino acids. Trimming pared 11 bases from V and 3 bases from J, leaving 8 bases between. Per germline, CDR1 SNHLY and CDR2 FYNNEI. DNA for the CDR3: TGTGCCGTGCACATCTACAATGAGCAGTTCTTC. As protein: CAVHIYNEQFF.

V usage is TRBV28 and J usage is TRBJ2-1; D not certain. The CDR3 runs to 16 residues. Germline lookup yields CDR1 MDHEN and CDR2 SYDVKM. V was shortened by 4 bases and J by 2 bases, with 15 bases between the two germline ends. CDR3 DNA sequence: TGTGCCAGCAGTTCTCACGCCAGCCGGGCCTACAATGAGCAGTTCTTC. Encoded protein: CASSSHASRAYNEQFF.

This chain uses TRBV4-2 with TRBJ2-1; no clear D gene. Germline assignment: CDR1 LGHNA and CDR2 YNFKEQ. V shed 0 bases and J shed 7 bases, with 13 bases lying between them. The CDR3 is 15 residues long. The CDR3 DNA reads TGTGCCAGCAGCCAAGAACAGACCCCCTTGAATGAGCAGTTCTTC. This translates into CASSQEQTPLNEQFF.

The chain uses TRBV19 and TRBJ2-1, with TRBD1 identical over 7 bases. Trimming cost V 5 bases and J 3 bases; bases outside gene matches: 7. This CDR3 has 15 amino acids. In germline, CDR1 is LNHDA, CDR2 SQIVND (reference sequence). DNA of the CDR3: TGTGCCAGTAGTCCCTGGACAGGAAGCTACAATGAGCAGTTCTTC. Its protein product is CASSPWTGSYNEQFF.

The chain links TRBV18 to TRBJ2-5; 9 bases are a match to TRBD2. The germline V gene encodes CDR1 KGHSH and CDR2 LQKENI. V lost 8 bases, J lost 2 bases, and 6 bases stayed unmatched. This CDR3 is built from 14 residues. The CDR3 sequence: CASTLAGQQETQYF. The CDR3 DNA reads TGTGCCAGCACCCTAGCGGGGCAACAAGAGACCCAGTACTTC. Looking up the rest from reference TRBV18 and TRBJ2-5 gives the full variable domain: NAGVMQNPRHLVRRRGQEARLRCSPMKGHSHVYWYRQLPEEGLKFMVYLQKENIIDESGMPKERFSAEFPKEGPSILRIQQVVRGDSAAYFCASTLAGQQETQYFGPGTRLLVL.